Below are 32 T cell receptor beta chains sequenced from a single sample in a study of Ad26.COV2.S vaccination and SARS-CoV-2 variants. Data came from immunoSEQ multiplex PCR; TCRdb stores just in-frame clones and leaves some out. Of roughly 300,000 clones in the sample, more than 85% are singletons; the top ten hold about 5%. The treatment here: roughly 18 received Ad26.COV2.S at low or high dose, single or two shots; 5 received placebo; per-sample allocation not given. Day 63 after the first vaccine or placebo injection was the time point for sampling. This material consisted of peripheral blood, taken in a trial of Ad26.COV2.S vaccine versus placebo. The origin of the receptors is a person between 18 and 65 years old who received the Ad26.COV2.S COVID-19 vaccine or a placebo.

The genes are TRBV3-1 (or the pseudogene TRBV3-2) and TRBJ2-4; D is tentatively TRBD1 or TRBD2 (6 bases each). With 5 bases removed from V and 4 bases from J, the gap between germline ends came to 18 bases. In germline, CDR1 is LGHDT, CDR2 YNNKEL (reference sequence). The CDR3 length is 16 residues. The CDR3 region has the DNA TGTGCCAGCAGCGTCCGAGGAGGGGGAGGTAAAAACATTCAGTACTTC. Translation: CASSVRGGGGKNIQYF.

This chain joins TRBV18 and TRBJ1-2; D gene ambiguous. CDR1 is KGHSH and CDR2 is LQKENI in the germline V gene. V lost 6 bases, J lost 3 bases, and 11 bases lay in between. This CDR3 is built from 13 residues. The CDR3 protein is CASSPSSDYGYTF. The CDR3, as DNA: TGTGCCAGCTCTCCGTCGTCCGACTATGGCTACACCTTC. Based on the CDR3 plus reference TRBV18 and TRBJ1-2, the full variable domain is NAGVMQNPRHLVRRRGQEARLRCSPMKGHSHVYWYRQLPEEGLKFMVYLQKENIIDESGMPKERFSAEFPKEGPSILRIQQVVRGDSAAYFCASSPSSDYGYTFGSGTRLTVV.

This chain links TRBV7-2 with TRBJ2-3; no definite D call. CDR1 and CDR2 (germline): SGHTA, FQGNSA. The CDR3 length is 14 residues. Trimming left V 4 bases short and J 4 bases short, with 12 bases between. The CDR3 DNA is TGTGCCAGCAGCTCCGATTTAGGTGCAGATACGCAGTATTTT. This codes for CASSSDLGADTQYF.

This chain joins TRBV19 and TRBJ2-2; TRBD1 agrees at 7 bases. J gave up 0 bases and V 6 bases, and 4 bases lay outside the gene matches. This CDR3 has 15 residues. CDR1 LNHDA and CDR2 SQIVND come from the germline V gene (reference sequence). CDR3 sequence reads: CASRPGTANTGELFF. As DNA, the CDR3 is TGTGCCAGTAGGCCAGGGACAGCGAACACCGGGGAGCTGTTTTTT.

CDR3 protein: CASSLVQTEPSGANVLTF. The CDR3 DNA is TGTGCCAGCAGCTTAGTCCAGACAGAACCCTCTGGGGCCAACGTCCTGACTTTC. The chain recombines TRBV7-8 with TRBJ2-6; maybe TRBD1 (5 bases). Germline values: CDR1 SGHVS, CDR2 FQNEAQ. CDR3 length: 18 amino acids. Between the trimmed V and J ends, which lost 1 base and 0 bases, there was a span of 13 bases.

This chain connects TRBV7-9 to TRBJ1-2, with D possibly being TRBD1 (6 bases). Trimming took off 0 bases at V and 6 bases at J, with 8 bases between the two ends. The CDR3 length is 13 residues. Germline V gives CDR1 SEHNR, CDR2 FQNEAQ (reference sequence). The CDR3 loop reads CASSLAAGDGYTF. CDR3 nucleotide sequence: TGTGCCAGCAGCTTAGCGGCAGGGGATGGCTACACCTTC.

This rearrangement joins TRBV9 to TRBJ1-2; 8 nucleotides agree with TRBD1. Per germline, CDR1 SGDLS and CDR2 YYNGEE. V lost 4 bases, J lost 0 bases, and 5 bases stayed unmatched. CDR3 length equals 15 residues. The DNA for the CDR3 is TGTGCCAGCAGCCCTCGGACAGGGACTAACTATGGCTACACCTTC. Protein: CASSPRTGTNYGYTF.

This clone came up a few times. The V gene is TRBV27, the J gene TRBJ1-6; D gene unclear. Trimming took off 4 bases at V and 5 bases at J, with 9 bases between the two ends. Germline CDR1 and CDR2: MNHEY and SMNVEV (reference sequence). The length of the CDR3 is 14 residues. The CDR3 sequence is CASSSDINNSPLHF. The CDR3 nucleotides are TGTGCCAGCAGTTCGGATATAAATAATTCACCCCTCCACTTT.

This sequence joins TRBV18 and TRBJ1-2, with D uncertain. The CDR3 extends over 13 amino acids. CDR1 and CDR2 from the germline V gene are KGHSH and LQKENI. V was trimmed by 4 bases and J by 5 bases, leaving 11 bases between them. The CDR3, as DNA: TGTGCCAGCTCACTGGCGGGAACTTATGGCTACACCTTC. Translated: CASSLAGTYGYTF.

This clone was detected a few times. V usage is TRBV6-4 and J usage is TRBJ1-6, with D possibly matching TRBD1 (6 bases). The CDR3 spans 13 residues. Trimming stripped 3 bases from V and 6 bases from J, with 6 bases between. Germline values: CDR1 MRHNA, CDR2 SNTAGT. The CDR3 bases are TGTGCCAGCAGTGAACAGGGTAATTCACCCCTCCACTTT. Translating gives CASSEQGNSPLHF.

The chain links TRBV4-1 to TRBJ2-6, with unresolved D. CDR1 MGHRA and CDR2 YSYEKL come from the germline V gene. The CDR3 covers 14 residues. V was pared by 0 bases and J by 4 bases, with 4 bases between. The CDR3 sequence is CASSQDPGANVLTF. The CDR3, as DNA: TGCGCCAGCAGCCAAGATCCAGGGGCCAACGTCCTGACTTTC.

J is TRBJ1-1 and V is TRBV12-3 or TRBV12-4; D gene ambiguous. The CDR3 runs 11 residues. Trimming stripped 3 bases from V and 10 bases from J, with 9 bases between. The CDR3, as DNA: TGTGCCAGCAGTTTGAACCGATTAGCTTTCTTT. It is translated as CASSLNRLAFF.

CDR3 DNA sequence: TGTGCCAGTCACTTCGAAACAGCTAGCAATCAGCCCCAGCATTTT. It specifies CASHFETASNQPQHF. The chain uses TRBV19 and TRBJ1-5; D not resolved. The germline CDR1 and CDR2 sequences are LNHDA and SQIVND (reference sequence). The CDR3 spans 15 residues. Trimming cost V 8 bases and J 0 bases, with 14 bases left between them. The variable domain in full, completed from reference TRBV19 and TRBJ1-5, reads DGGITQSPKYLFRKEGQNVTLSCEQNLNHDAMYWYRQDPGQGLRLIYYSQIVNDFQKGDIAEGYSVSREKKESFPLTVTSAQKNPTAFYLCASHFETASNQPQHFGDGTRLSIL.

The rearrangement joins TRBV5-8 to TRBJ2-2; D uncertain. CDR1 is SGHTS and CDR2 is YDEGEE in the germline V gene. V dropped 0 bases and J dropped 6 bases, with 18 bases sitting between them. The CDR3 runs to 17 residues. The chain's CDR3 is CASSLGSTRPLAGELFF. Here the CDR3 DNA reads TGTGCCAGCAGCTTGGGATCGACAAGGCCCCTCGCCGGGGAGCTGTTTTTT.

The chain is built from TRBV7-8 and TRBJ1-3; D might be TRBD1 (6 bases). Germline V gene lookup returns CDR1 SGHVS and CDR2 FQNEAQ. The CDR3 loop spans 15 amino acids. The V gene lost 4 bases and the J gene lost 5 bases, with 15 bases spanning the gap. Here the CDR3 reads CASSSEGTIRNTIYF. CDR3 bases: TGTGCCAGCAGCTCAGAGGGGACAATTAGAAACACCATATATTTT.

The sample holds one count of this clone. V and J are TRBV2 and TRBJ2-7; TRBD1 aligns across 8 bases. This CDR3 spans 15 amino acids. V dropped 7 bases and J dropped 5; count of bases not matched to a gene: 13. Germline lookup yields CDR1 SNHLY and CDR2 FYNNEI. CDR3 protein: CASKPDRARAHEQYF. The CDR3 nucleotides are TGTGCCAGCAAACCGGACAGGGCAAGGGCCCACGAGCAGTACTTC.

The chain employs TRBV24-1 and TRBJ2-7; 9 positions agree with TRBD2. J was trimmed by 5 bases and V by 6 bases; bases with no gene match: 13. CDR1 is KGHDR and CDR2 is SFDVKD in the germline V gene. The CDR3 totals 16 residues. CDR3 nucleotide sequence: TGTGCCACCAGTCCAAATACGGGACTAGCCTTAAACGAGCAGTACTTC. Protein: CATSPNTGLALNEQYF.

The V gene is TRBV28, the J gene TRBJ1-5, with D hard to call. The germline gives CDR1 MDHEN, CDR2 SYDVKM. V lost 2 bases to trimming and J lost 0 bases, with 14 bases between them. CDR3 length: 17 residues. The CDR3 coding sequence is TGTGCCAGCAGTTTAAGCAGAATCGAAGATAGCAATCAGCCCCAGCATTTT. Protein: CASSLSRIEDSNQPQHF.

The chain employs TRBV6-2 or TRBV6-3 and TRBJ1-1; D uncertain. Germline CDR1 and CDR2: MNHEY and SVGEGT. V shed 6 bases and J shed 0 bases, with 8 bases lying between them. This CDR3 has 13 residues. This CDR3 reads CASSLNMNTEAFF. The CDR3 bases are TGTGCCAGCAGCCTTAATATGAACACTGAAGCTTTCTTT.

This clone was seen only once. The chain combines TRBV5-8 with TRBJ2-7; 10 positions match TRBD2. There are 16 residues in the CDR3. The V gene end was trimmed by 4 bases and the J gene end by 4 bases; junction bases not matched to a gene: 11. Germline V CDR1 and CDR2: SGHTS, YDEGEE. DNA for the CDR3: TGTGCCAGCAGCCCCGAGGTTAGCGGGAGGTGGTACGAGCAGTACTTC. This translates into CASSPEVSGRWYEQYF.

V usage is TRBV11-2 and J usage is TRBJ2-3; the match to TRBD2 covers 10 bases. Germline loops: CDR1 SGHAT, CDR2 FQNNGV. The J segment lost 10 bases and the V segment lost 0 bases, leaving 10 bases of the junction unmatched. The CDR3 is 16 residues long. The CDR3 sequence is CASSLDWASGRSPQYF. The CDR3 DNA follows: TGTGCCAGCAGCTTAGATTGGGCTAGCGGGAGAAGTCCGCAGTATTTT. Based on the CDR3 plus reference TRBV11-2 and TRBJ2-3, the full variable domain is EAGVAQSPRYKIIEKRQSVAFWCNPISGHATLYWYQQILGQGPKLLIQFQNNGVVDDSQLPKDRFSAERLKGVDSTLKIQPAKLEDSAVYLCASSLDWASGRSPQYFGPGTRLTVL.

The chain couples TRBV20-1 to TRBJ2-1, with D possibly TRBD1 on 6 matching bases. This CDR3 spans 14 amino acids. Trimming pared 3 bases from V and 8 bases from J, leaving 17 bases between. Germline V CDR1 and CDR2: DFQATT, SNEGSKA (reference sequence). The CDR3 DNA reads as TGCAGTGCTAGTCGTTTGGGGGCTGGCGATGAGCAGTTCTTC. Protein sequence: CSASRLGAGDEQFF.

The chain has TRBV5-1 and TRBJ2-2, with D perhaps matching TRBD1 (6 bases). CDR3 size: 16 residues. The germline V gene encodes CDR1 SGHRS and CDR2 YFSETQ. V was cut by 4 bases and J by 0 bases, with 13 bases left in between. CDR3 sequence reads: CASSTRQESNTGELFF. The CDR3 DNA sequence: TGCGCCAGCAGCACTAGACAGGAGTCGAACACCGGGGAGCTGTTTTTT.

This clone was observed once. This chain uses TRBV30 with TRBJ2-3, with 10 bases aligning to TRBD2. CDR1 and CDR2 from the germline V gene are GTSNPN and SVGIG (reference sequence). V lost 3 bases and J lost 0; bases outside the gene matches: 6. The CDR3 contains 16 residues. CDR3 in DNA: TGTGCCTGGAGCCCCCGGACTAGCGGAAGCACAGATACGCAGTATTTT. This codes for CAWSPRTSGSTDTQYF. The full variable domain, rest sourced from reference TRBV30 and TRBJ2-3, is SQTIHQWPATLVQPVGSPLSLECTVEGTSNPNLYWYRQAAGRGLQLLFYSVGIGQISSEVPQNLSASRPQDRQFILSSKKLLLSDSGFYLCAWSPRTSGSTDTQYFGPGTRLTVL.

This clone was recorded once. The chain is built from TRBV3-1 (or the pseudogene TRBV3-2) and TRBJ2-7; D remains unclear. The CDR3 contains 14 residues. The germline CDR1 and CDR2 sequences are LGHDT and YNNKEL (reference sequence). Trimming removed 2 bases from V and 7 bases from J, with 15 bases in between. In nucleotides, the CDR3 is TGTGCCAGCAGCCAAAGCGCCGACCGATGGGAGCAGTACTTC. This translates into CASSQSADRWEQYF.

This clone was observed a few times. J is TRBJ1-1 and V is TRBV6-5; D is perhaps TRBD1 (5 bases). Germline lookup yields CDR1 MNHEY and CDR2 SVGAGI. The CDR3 length is 13 residues. The V end lost 1 base, the J end lost 5 bases, and 8 bases lay between the germline ends. CDR3 in DNA: TGTGCCAGCAGTTACTGGGGGTCTACTGAAGCTTTCTTT. It encodes CASSYWGSTEAFF.

This chain uses TRBV27 with TRBJ2-3; 7 bases are shared with TRBD2. CDR3 size: 15 residues. With 6 bases clipped from V and 2 bases from J, the junction kept 8 bases outside the gene matches. Germline CDR1 is MNHEY and CDR2 is SMNVEV (reference sequence). The CDR3 DNA sequence: TGTGCCAGCAGCCAAGGGAGGGGCTACACAGATACGCAGTATTTT. This encodes CASSQGRGYTDTQYF.

Comments on this clone: One junction end disagrees with the germline gene, perhaps due to a read error. The rearrangement links TRBV6-1 to TRBJ1-2; 7 bases are shared with TRBD1. Per germline, CDR1 MNHNS and CDR2 SASEGT. The CDR3 loop spans 14 amino acids. CDR3 region: CASSEGTANYGYTF. In nucleotides, the CDR3 is TGTGCCAGCAGCGAAGGGACAGCTAACTATGGCTACACCTTC.

J is TRBJ2-1 and V is TRBV5-1; D gene unclear. CDR1 and CDR2 from the germline V gene are SGHRS and YFSETQ. V was trimmed by 2 bases and J by 4 bases, leaving 1 base between them. The length of the CDR3 is 11 residues. CDR3 in amino acids: CASSFYNEQFF. The CDR3 region has the DNA TGCGCCAGCAGCTTTTACAATGAGCAGTTCTTC.

This sequence joins TRBV28 and TRBJ1-2, with TRBD1 as a possible D gene (6 bases). The germline V gene has CDR1 MDHEN and CDR2 SYDVKM. This CDR3 contains 16 residues. V lost 6 bases, J lost 7 bases, and 24 bases lay in between. The CDR3 nucleotides read TGTGCCAGCAGCTCAGTCCGGGACGGAGGGGGTCTTGGCTACACCTTC. It translates to CASSSVRDGGGLGYTF.

The V call is TRBV6-5, the J call TRBJ1-2; D unclear. The CDR3 contains 13 residues. V lost 6 bases to trimming and J lost 3 bases, with 11 bases between them. Germline CDR1 MNHEY, CDR2 SVGAGI. The DNA of the CDR3 is TGTGCCAGCAGCCTAGGTACAGACTATGGCTACACCTTC. Protein sequence: CASSLGTDYGYTF.

This chain connects TRBV6-4 to TRBJ1-2, with TRBD1 as a possible D gene (6 bases). The CDR3 runs to 13 residues. Trimming shortened V by 3 bases and J by 8 bases, and 13 bases separated the two germline ends. From germline, CDR1 is MRHNA and CDR2 SNTAGT. The CDR3 protein is CASSEWGAGGYTF. The CDR3 nucleotides are TGTGCCAGCAGTGAGTGGGGGGCAGGAGGCTACACCTTC.